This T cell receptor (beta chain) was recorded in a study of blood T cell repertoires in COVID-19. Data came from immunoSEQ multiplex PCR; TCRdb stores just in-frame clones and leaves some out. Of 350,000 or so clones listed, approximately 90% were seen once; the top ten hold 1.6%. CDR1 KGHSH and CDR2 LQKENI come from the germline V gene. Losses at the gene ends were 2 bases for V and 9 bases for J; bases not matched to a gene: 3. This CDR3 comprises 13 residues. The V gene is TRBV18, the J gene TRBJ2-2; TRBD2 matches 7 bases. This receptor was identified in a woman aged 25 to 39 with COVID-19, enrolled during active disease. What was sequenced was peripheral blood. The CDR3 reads CASSPGLGRELFF. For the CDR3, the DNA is TGTGCCAGCTCACCAGGACTAGGCCGGGAGCTGTTTTTT. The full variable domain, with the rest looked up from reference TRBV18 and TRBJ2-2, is NAGVMQNPRHLVRRRGQEARLRCSPMKGHSHVYWYRQLPEEGLKFMVYLQKENIIDESGMPKERFSAEFPKEGPSILRIQQVVRGDSAAYFCASSPGLGRELFFGEGSRLTVL.